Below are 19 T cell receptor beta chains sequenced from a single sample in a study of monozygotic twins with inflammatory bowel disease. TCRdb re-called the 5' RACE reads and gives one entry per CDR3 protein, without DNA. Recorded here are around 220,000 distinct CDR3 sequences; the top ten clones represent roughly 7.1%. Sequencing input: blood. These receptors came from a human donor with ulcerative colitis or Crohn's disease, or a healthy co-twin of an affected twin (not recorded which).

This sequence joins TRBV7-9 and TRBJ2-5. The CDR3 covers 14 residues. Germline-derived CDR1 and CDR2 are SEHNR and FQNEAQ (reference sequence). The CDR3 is CASHRIGKQETQYF.

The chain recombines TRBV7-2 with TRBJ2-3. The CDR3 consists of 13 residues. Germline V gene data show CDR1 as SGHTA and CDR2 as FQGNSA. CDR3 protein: CASSFTRTDTQYF.

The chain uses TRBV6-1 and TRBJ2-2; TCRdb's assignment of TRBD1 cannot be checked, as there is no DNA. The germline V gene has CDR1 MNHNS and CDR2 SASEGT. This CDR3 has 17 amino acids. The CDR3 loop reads CASSEYRGTGHTGELFF.

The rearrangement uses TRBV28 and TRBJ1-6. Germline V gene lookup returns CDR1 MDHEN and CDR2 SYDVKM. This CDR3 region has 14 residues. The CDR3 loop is CASTAGAHNSPLHF.

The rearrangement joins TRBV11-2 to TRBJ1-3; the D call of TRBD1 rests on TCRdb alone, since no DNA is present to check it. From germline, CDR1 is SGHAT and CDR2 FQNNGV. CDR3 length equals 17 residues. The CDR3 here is CASSLTGAISSGNTIYF.

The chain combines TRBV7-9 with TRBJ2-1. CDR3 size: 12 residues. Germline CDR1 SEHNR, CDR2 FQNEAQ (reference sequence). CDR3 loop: CASSLSGDEQFF.

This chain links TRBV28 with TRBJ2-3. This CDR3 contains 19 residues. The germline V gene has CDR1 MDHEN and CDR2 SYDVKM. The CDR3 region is CASSWTDSVDFSSTDTQYF.

CDR3 amino acids: CSARLGFTEAFF. This chain uses TRBV20-1 with TRBJ1-1. In germline, CDR1 is DFQATT, CDR2 SNEGSKA (reference sequence). The CDR3 length is 12 residues.

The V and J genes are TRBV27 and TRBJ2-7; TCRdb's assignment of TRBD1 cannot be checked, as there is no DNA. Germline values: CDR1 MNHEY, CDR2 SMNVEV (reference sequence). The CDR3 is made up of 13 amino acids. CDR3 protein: CASSLQGRYEQYF.

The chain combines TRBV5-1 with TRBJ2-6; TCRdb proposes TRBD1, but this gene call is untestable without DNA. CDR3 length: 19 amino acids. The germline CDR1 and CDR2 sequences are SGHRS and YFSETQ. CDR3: CASSPRTDVFDSGANVLTF.

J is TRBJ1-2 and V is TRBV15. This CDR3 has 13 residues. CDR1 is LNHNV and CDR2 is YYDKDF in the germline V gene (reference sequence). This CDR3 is CATSIGSAYGYTF.

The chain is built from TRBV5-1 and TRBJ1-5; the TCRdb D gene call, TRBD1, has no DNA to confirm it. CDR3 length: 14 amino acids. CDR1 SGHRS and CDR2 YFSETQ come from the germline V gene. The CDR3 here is CASSISGGRQPQHF.

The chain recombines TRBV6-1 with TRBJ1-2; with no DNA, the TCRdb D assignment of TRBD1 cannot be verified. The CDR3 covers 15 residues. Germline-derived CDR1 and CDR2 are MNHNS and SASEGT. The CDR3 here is CASSEYQGAIYGYTF.

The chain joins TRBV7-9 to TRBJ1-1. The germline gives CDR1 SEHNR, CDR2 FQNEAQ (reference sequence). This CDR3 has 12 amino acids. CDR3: CASSLRVREAFF.

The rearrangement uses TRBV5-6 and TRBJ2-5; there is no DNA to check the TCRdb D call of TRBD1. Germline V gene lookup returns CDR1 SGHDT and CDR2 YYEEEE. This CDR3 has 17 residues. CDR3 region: CASTQSSGQAPAETQYF.

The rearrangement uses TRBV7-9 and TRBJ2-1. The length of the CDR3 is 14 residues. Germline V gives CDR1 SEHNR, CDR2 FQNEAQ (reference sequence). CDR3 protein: CASSLRTLANEQFF.

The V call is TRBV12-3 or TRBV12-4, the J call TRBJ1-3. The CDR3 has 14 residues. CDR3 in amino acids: CASSFVGSGNTIYF.

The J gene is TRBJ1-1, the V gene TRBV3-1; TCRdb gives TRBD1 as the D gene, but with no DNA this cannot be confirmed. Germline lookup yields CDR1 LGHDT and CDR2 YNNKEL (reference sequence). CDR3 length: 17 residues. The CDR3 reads CASSRMTRQGGPTEAFF.

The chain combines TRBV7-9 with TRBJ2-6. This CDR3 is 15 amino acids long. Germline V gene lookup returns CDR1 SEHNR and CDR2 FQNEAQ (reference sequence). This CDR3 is CASTLGSSGANVLTF.